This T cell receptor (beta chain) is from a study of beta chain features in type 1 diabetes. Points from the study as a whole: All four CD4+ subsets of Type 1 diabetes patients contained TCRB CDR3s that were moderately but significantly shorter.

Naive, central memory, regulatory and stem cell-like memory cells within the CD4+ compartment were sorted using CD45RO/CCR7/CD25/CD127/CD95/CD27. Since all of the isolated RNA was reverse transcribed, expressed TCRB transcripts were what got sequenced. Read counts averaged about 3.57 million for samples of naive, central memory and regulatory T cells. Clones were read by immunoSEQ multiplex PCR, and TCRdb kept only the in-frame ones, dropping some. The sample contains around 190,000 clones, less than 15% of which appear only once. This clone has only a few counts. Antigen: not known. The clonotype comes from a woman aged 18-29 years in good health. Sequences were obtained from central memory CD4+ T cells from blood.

The CDR3 here is CSVEGKGGTIRTDTQYF. CDR3 DNA sequence: TGCAGCGTTGAAGGGAAGGGAGGGACAATACGCACAGATACGCAGTATTTT. The chain carries TRBV29-1 and TRBJ2-3; D might be TRBD2 (7 bases). The V gene lost 1 base and the J gene lost 1 base, with 18 bases spanning the gap. The CDR3 covers 17 residues. Per the germline V gene, CDR1 is SQVTM and CDR2 is ANQGSEA.